These T cell receptor beta chains were read from a single sample in a study of post-analysis software for immune sequencing data. TCRdb fed the PCR reads into MiXCR, producing one record per CDR3 protein. The table has hundreds of thousands of distinct CDR3 sequences, roughly 47% seen once. Sequencing was performed on blood. The receptors were gathered from a girl aged 10 to 17 with multiple sclerosis. Both conserved end residues are part of each CDR3. Fields, in order: clone size, D gene, J gene, V gene, CDR3 DNA, CDR3 protein. The D gene is left open where the match is weak. Clone size, where shown, is once, few, many, or a class for clones that have expanded.

. TRBD2 TRBJ2-1 TRBV10-3 TGTGCCATCAGTGTTTCCCTAGCGGGAAACAATGAGCAGTTCTTC CAISVSLAGNNEQFF
. TRBD1 TRBJ1-1 TRBV6-6 TGTGCCAGCAGACCGGGACAGGGAGGGACTGAAGCTTTCTTT CASRPGQGGTEAFF
few . TRBJ2-2 TRBV3-1 TGTGCCAGCAGCCAGTGGAACACCGGGGAGCTGTTTTTT CASSQWNTGELFF
few TRBD1 TRBJ2-3 TRBV19 TGTGCCAGTAGTACAGGACAGGGGAGAGGTACGCAGTATTTT CASSTGQGRGTQYF
. . TRBJ1-1 TRBV5-5 TGTGCCGGCAGCTTTCGGATGAACACTGAAGCTTTCTTT CAGSFRMNTEAFF
. . TRBJ2-7 TRBV9 TGTGCCAGCAGCCCCACATCTGGGACACCTTACTACGAGCAGTACTTC CASSPTSGTPYYEQYF
few . TRBJ1-1 TRBV4-2 TGTGCCAGCAGCCAAGATACGGGCAGTCTGAACACTGAAGCTTTCTTT CASSQDTGSLNTEAFF
. . TRBJ1-1 TRBV7-6 TGTGCCAGCAGCTTAGACCTCGGGGCGATGAACACTGAAGCTTTCTTT CASSLDLGAMNTEAFF
few . TRBJ2-1 TRBV12-3/TRBV12-4 TGTGCCAGCAGTTTAACCGGAATCAATGAGCAGTTCTTC CASSLTGINEQFF
. . TRBJ2-1 TRBV20-1 TGCAGTGCTAGATTCCCTCGGGACCGTAATGAGCAGTTCTTC CSARFPRDRNEQFF
. TRBD1 TRBJ2-7 TRBV27 TGTGCCAGCAGACCCCAAACTCGGGACAGGGGGAGCGAGCAGTACTTC CASRPQTRDRGSEQYF
once TRBD2 TRBJ2-5 TRBV6-6 TGTGCCAGCAGTAAACTAGCGGTCCAAGAGACCCAGTACTTC CASSKLAVQETQYF
. . TRBJ2-3 TRBV19 TGTGCCAGTAGTATAGCTACGACGCCCCGGGGAGATACGCAGTATTTT CASSIATTPRGDTQYF
few TRBD1 TRBJ2-1 TRBV12-3/TRBV12-4 TGTGCCAGCACTTACCGGGACAGTGACTACAATGAGCAGTTCTTC CASTYRDSDYNEQFF
. TRBD2 TRBJ2-5 TRBV4-1 TGCGCCAGCAGCCAAGACTCACGGGGGGGCCCAGAAGAGACCCAGTACTTC CASSQDSRGGPEETQYF
. . TRBJ2-7 TRBV29-1 TGCAGCGTACGGACCGGGACGGGTTCCTACGAGCAGTACTTC CSVRTGTGSYEQYF
. . TRBJ2-1 TRBV10-1 TGCGCCAGCAGTGAACTGGCGGAGCCCAATGAGCAGTTCTTC CASSELAEPNEQFF
few . TRBJ2-1 TRBV3-1 TGTGCCAGCAGCCAATTAACGACTCGGCGCAATGAGCAGTTCTTC CASSQLTTRRNEQFF
few TRBD1 TRBJ1-2 TRBV7-2 TGTGCCAGCGGTACAGGGGGTTACGGCGGCTACACCTTC CASGTGGYGGYTF
few . TRBJ2-5 TRBV5-1 TGCGCCAGCAGCTTGTGGCAGGGAGAAGAGACCCAGTACTTC CASSLWQGEETQYF
. TRBD2 TRBJ2-1 TRBV4-2 TGTGCCAGCAGCCAAGTCCGTAGCGGGGGGTACAATGAGCAGTTCTTC CASSQVRSGGYNEQFF
few . TRBJ2-1 TRBV3-1 TGTGCCAGCAGCCACCTTCGGGGGGAGCAGTTCTTC CASSHLRGEQFF
few . TRBJ2-5 TRBV20-1 TGCAGTGCTCCCCACCGGGACTTATCGGCAGGCCCAAAGACCCAGTACTTC CSAPHRDLSAGPKTQYF
few TRBD1 TRBJ2-1 TRBV6-5 TGTGCCAGCAGTTACGGTACAGGGGGCGGGAATGAGCAGTTCTTC CASSYGTGGGNEQFF
many . TRBJ1-2 TRBV7-9 TGTGCCAGCAGCTTACTCGAGTATGGCTACACCTTC CASSLLEYGYTF
few . TRBJ2-1 TRBV5-1 TGCGCCAGCAGCTTGTTGCGACTAGTCGATGAGCAGTTCTTC CASSLLRLVDEQFF
. TRBD2 TRBJ2-7 TRBV3-1 TGTGCCAGCAGCCCAACCGGGCTAGCGGGATCCCTCGAGCAGTACTTC CASSPTGLAGSLEQYF
. . TRBJ2-7 TRBV29-1 TGCAGCGTCGTGGACCCTAGCGCCAACTACGAGCAGTACTTC CSVVDPSANYEQYF
once TRBD2 TRBJ2-1 TRBV5-1 TGCGCCAGCACTCGGACTAGCGGGAGGGTGGATGAGCAGTTCTTC CASTRTSGRVDEQFF
. TRBD1 TRBJ2-3 TRBV12-3/TRBV12-4 TGTGCCAGCAGCCCAAGACAGGGAGAGGGAGATACGCAGTATTTT CASSPRQGEGDTQYF
few TRBD2 TRBJ2-1 TRBV3-1 TGTGCCAGCAGCCCGCCTGGGGTAGCGGGGGGGCCAGGTGAGCAGTTCTTC CASSPPGVAGGPGEQFF
. TRBD1 TRBJ2-7 TRBV7-2 TGTGCCAGCAGCTTAGAACCAGGGGGCAGGTACGAGCAGTACTTC CASSLEPGGRYEQYF
. TRBD1 TRBJ2-5 TRBV6-1 TGTGCCAGCAGTGAAGTGGGGACAGGGATTGGGGAGCAGTACTTC CASSEVGTGIGEQYF
. . TRBJ1-6 TRBV20-1 TGCAGTGCTGAGAAGGTGGGAGGGGATTCACCCCTCCACTTT CSAEKVGGDSPLHF
few . TRBJ2-1 TRBV11-2 TGTGCCAGCAGCCCTCTGGTCGGGAGAGGGAATGAGCAGTTCTTC CASSPLVGRGNEQFF
. . TRBJ2-7 TRBV5-1 TGCGCCAGCAGCCCCGCAGGACGAACCTACGAGCAGTACTTC CASSPAGRTYEQYF
. . TRBJ1-1 TRBV10-2 TGCGCCAGCAGTGAGGGGGACACTGAAGCTTTCTTT CASSEGDTEAFF
. TRBD1 TRBJ2-1 TRBV3-1 TGTGCCAGCAGCCAAGCGACAGGGAACTACAATGAGCAGTTCTTC CASSQATGNYNEQFF
few . TRBJ2-7 TRBV2 TGTGCCAGCAGTGAGCCCCCGAGGGTACCATCCTACGAGCAGTACTTC CASSEPPRVPSYEQYF
. TRBD2 TRBJ2-3 TRBV2 TGTGCCACTTCGAAGGAGGCGGGGGGCACAGATACGCAGTATTTT CATSKEAGGTDTQYF
few . TRBJ2-6 TRBV7-2 TGTGCCAGCAGCTCCGGACTGACCGGGGCCAACGTCCTGACTTTC CASSSGLTGANVLTF
few TRBD1 TRBJ2-7 TRBV15 TGTGCCACCAGCCCGAGACAGGGGGCTATCGAGCAGTACTTC CATSPRQGAIEQYF
. TRBD2 TRBJ2-5 TRBV20-1 TGCAGTGCTGCCCTCGGCGCGGGAGTGGGAGAGACCCAGTACTTC CSAALGAGVGETQYF
. . TRBJ2-1 TRBV7-9 TGTGCCACCGACGGGATTACCGACAATGAGCAGTTCTTC CATDGITDNEQFF
few TRBD2 TRBJ2-3 TRBV5-6 TGTGCCAGCAGCCTCGGGGGGGTCACAGATACGCAGTATTTT CASSLGGVTDTQYF
few . TRBJ2-4 TRBV11-3 TGTGCCAGCAGCGCCTACGTTGGGGCTCGGGACAAAAACATTCAGTACTTC CASSAYVGARDKNIQYF
. TRBD1 TRBJ2-4 TRBV6-1 TGTGCCAGCAGTGGCGCGTGGGACAGGGGCGCCTGGGAAGAGGTTGAGCAGTACTTC CASSGAWDRGAWEEVEQYF
. . TRBJ2-7 TRBV29-1 TGCAGCGTGGGCGAAGGGGCCTACGAGCAGTACTTC CSVGEGAYEQYF
few TRBD1 TRBJ2-7 TRBV27 TGTGCCAGCAGTTTTTGGCAGGGGGCGAAAGAGCAGTACTTC CASSFWQGAKEQYF
once . TRBJ2-3 TRBV4-2 TGTGCCAGCAGCCAAGCGCCATACGCTAGCACAGGTACGCAGTATTTT CASSQAPYASTGTQYF
few TRBD1 TRBJ2-3 TRBV7-9 TGTGCCAGCAGCTGGGACAGGGAGCTCGCAGATACGCAGTATTTT CASSWDRELADTQYF
. TRBD1 TRBJ2-7 TRBV11-2 TGTGCCAGCAGCTTCCGGGACAGAACATCGGACGAGCAGTACTTC CASSFRDRTSDEQYF
. TRBD2 TRBJ2-1 TRBV12-5 TGTGCTAGTGGTTTGTTTCTAGCGGGGGCCGGGGACTACAATGAGCAGTTCTTC CASGLFLAGAGDYNEQFF
. TRBD1 TRBJ2-7 TRBV27 TGTGCCAGCAGTTTAAAAGGACAGGCGGGCTACGAGCAGTACTTC CASSLKGQAGYEQYF
. . TRBJ2-3 TRBV9 TGTGCCAGCAGCGTATGGGCGCGGTCCACAGATACGCAGTATTTT CASSVWARSTDTQYF
. . TRBJ2-7 TRBV12-3/TRBV12-4 TGTGCCAGCAGTTTAGCCCCACTGACAGTTAGCTCCTACGAGCAGTACTTC CASSLAPLTVSSYEQYF
. . TRBJ2-6 TRBV2 TGTGCCACCAGACAGGTAGCCTCTGGGGCCAACGTCCTGACTTTC CATRQVASGANVLTF
. TRBD2 TRBJ2-7 TRBV6-6 TGTGCCAGCATAGGTTGGGGAGCGGGAGAAACTAATTACGAGCAGTACTTC CASIGWGAGETNYEQYF
. . TRBJ2-3 TRBV10-3 TGTGCCATCAGTGTCGGGGGGCATTGGGAAGATACGCAGTATTTT CAISVGGHWEDTQYF
. . TRBJ1-5 TRBV12-3/TRBV12-4 TGTGCCAGCAGTCCATACCATCAGCCCCAGCATTTT CASSPYHQPQHF